The 31 T cell receptor beta chains below were found in one sample sequenced in a study of blood T cell repertoires in COVID-19. Libraries were prepared by immunoSEQ multiplex PCR; TCRdb keeps only in-frame clonotypes and omits some of them. Here the sample spans more than 150,000 clones, approximately 79% being singletons. The source material was peripheral blood. The receptors shown here come from a man aged 50 or older who had recovered from COVID-19.

The chain joins TRBV18 to TRBJ2-1; 9 bases are a match to TRBD2. The CDR3 runs to 16 residues. Losses at the gene ends were 0 bases for V and 4 bases for J; bases not matched to a gene: 4. CDR1 and CDR2 (germline): KGHSH, LQKENI. CDR3 sequence (DNA): TGTGCCAGCTCACCACCAGAGACTAGCGGATACAATGAGCAGTTCTTC. Protein: CASSPPETSGYNEQFF.

The genes are TRBV29-1 and TRBJ2-5; 10 nucleotides line up with TRBD1. CDR1 SQVTM and CDR2 ANQGSEA come from the germline V gene. After removal of 3 bases from V and 5 bases from J, the junction contained 12 bases not matched to a gene. CDR3 length equals 16 residues. Here the CDR3 reads CSVDNLGTGVIETQYF. Written as DNA, the CDR3 is TGCAGCGTTGACAATTTGGGGACAGGGGTTATTGAGACCCAGTACTTC. Combining the CDR3 with reference TRBV29-1 and TRBJ2-5 gives the whole variable domain SAVISQKPSRDICQRGTSLTIQCQVDSQVTMMFWYRQQPGQSLTLIATANQGSEATYESGFVIDKFPISRPNLTFSTLTVSNMSPEDSSIYLCSVDNLGTGVIETQYFGPGTRLLVL.

V gene TRBV29-1 combines with J gene TRBJ2-7; 9 bases align to TRBD1. Germline CDR1 SQVTM, CDR2 ANQGSEA. With 2 bases clipped from V and 6 bases from J, the junction kept 5 bases outside the gene matches. This CDR3 comprises 13 residues. DNA of the CDR3: TGCAGCGTTGAACGGACAGGGGCTACCGAGCAGTACTTC. Amino acids: CSVERTGATEQYF.

Ten or more counts support this clone. The chain uses TRBV14 and TRBJ2-5, with 8 bases fitting TRBD1. V lost 2 bases to trimming and J lost 4 bases; unmatched junction nucleotides: 3. The V gene's germline CDR1 is SGHDN and CDR2 FVKESK. CDR3 size: 14 residues. The CDR3 DNA sequence: TGTGCCAGCAGCCAAAGGACAGGGCGAGAGACCCAGTACTTC. Translating it yields CASSQRTGRETQYF.

The chain uses TRBV27 and TRBJ1-5; D gene ambiguous. Trimming took 3 bases from V and 4 from J, leaving 7 bases between them. The CDR3 loop spans 13 amino acids. Germline V gene lookup returns CDR1 MNHEY and CDR2 SMNVEV (reference sequence). The CDR3: CASSFGENQPQHF. CDR3 in DNA: TGTGCCAGCAGTTTTGGAGAAAATCAGCCCCAGCATTTT.

V is TRBV28 and J is TRBJ2-1, with 13 bases aligning to TRBD2. Germline CDR1 is MDHEN and CDR2 is SYDVKM. The CDR3 extends over 14 amino acids. The J segment lost 14 bases and the V segment lost 5 bases, leaving 9 bases of the junction unmatched. In DNA form, the CDR3 reads TGTGCCAGCAGTCTAGGGCAACTAGCGGGGGGGGAGTTCTTC. Amino acids: CASSLGQLAGGEFF. Full variable domain (missing parts from reference TRBV28 and TRBJ2-1): DVKVTQSSRYLVKRTGEKVFLECVQDMDHENMFWYRQDPGLGLRLIYFSYDVKMKEKGDIPEGYSVSREKKERFSLILESASTNQTSMYLCASSLGQLAGGEFFGPGTRLTVL.

This clone has a handful of counts. The J gene is TRBJ1-2, the V gene TRBV3-1 (or the pseudogene TRBV3-2), with D uncertain. From germline, CDR1 is LGHDT and CDR2 YNNKEL (reference sequence). The CDR3 has 14 residues. V lost 1 base to trimming and J lost 7 bases, with 13 bases between them. The CDR3 loop is CASSQVAAAGGYTF. Written as DNA, the CDR3 is TGTGCCAGCAGCCAAGTGGCCGCCGCGGGTGGCTACACCTTC.

The CDR3: CASIRDNTGQPQHF. DNA of the CDR3: TGTGCCAGTATCAGGGACAATACGGGTCAGCCCCAGCATTTT. This sequence joins TRBV19 and TRBJ1-5, with D perhaps matching TRBD1 (6 bases). V lost 7 bases and J 6 bases, leaving 16 bases between the germline ends. The germline gives CDR1 LNHDA, CDR2 SQIVND (reference sequence). The CDR3 extends over 14 amino acids.

The chain employs TRBV6-1 and TRBJ1-4; 7 positions agree with TRBD1. Germline CDR1 MNHNS, CDR2 SASEGT. This CDR3 has 14 amino acids. V was pared by 2 bases and J by 8 bases, with 5 bases of the junction left unmatched. CDR3 DNA: TGTGCCAGCAGTGAACTCGGGACAGTGGAAAAACTGTTTTTT. Protein product: CASSELGTVEKLFF.

The CDR3, as DNA: TGTGCCACCAGGGATGGTCGGAGGATCACAGATACGCAGTATTTT. Translated: CATRDGRRITDTQYF. The V call is TRBV15, the J call TRBJ2-3; D is perhaps TRBD2 (5 bases). The germline gives CDR1 LNHNV, CDR2 YYDKDF (reference sequence). V shed 6 bases and J shed 2 bases, with 15 bases lying between them. There are 15 residues in the CDR3.

CDR3 in DNA: TGTGCCAGCAGTTCACTCAGGGGGCTGCTGGGTGGCTACACCTTC. Amino acid sequence: CASSSLRGLLGGYTF. The chain couples TRBV27 to TRBJ1-2; 8 bases fit TRBD1. The germline V gene has CDR1 MNHEY and CDR2 SMNVEV (reference sequence). The trim removed 4 bases at V and 7 bases at J, leaving 11 bases unmatched. The CDR3 is 15 residues long.

The CDR3 spells CASSPSAGGPGYNEQFF. The CDR3 coding sequence is TGTGCCAGCTCACCATCAGCGGGAGGGCCGGGTTACAATGAGCAGTTCTTC. The V call is TRBV18, the J call TRBJ2-1, with 10 bases lining up with TRBD2. Germline V lookup: CDR1 KGHSH, CDR2 LQKENI. The V segment lost 2 bases and the J segment 4 bases; nucleotides outside the gene matches: 8. CDR3 length: 17 amino acids.

In DNA form, the CDR3 reads TGTGCCAGCAGTACCAGGGGCGAAAAGAATGAAAAACTGTTTTTT. This encodes CASSTRGEKNEKLFF. The chain couples TRBV28 to TRBJ1-4; possible D gene TRBD1, 6 bases. Trimming took off 5 bases at V and 5 bases at J, with 15 bases between the two ends. CDR3 size: 15 residues. Germline V gives CDR1 MDHEN, CDR2 SYDVKM.

The gene calls are TRBV19 and TRBJ2-5; TRBD1 agrees at 7 bases. Trimming took 3 bases from V and 0 from J; bases not matched to a gene: 7. Germline V CDR1 and CDR2: LNHDA, SQIVND (reference sequence). This CDR3 is 16 amino acids long. DNA for the CDR3: TGTGCCAGTAGTATGGGGGAAGGGGGCCACCAAGAGACCCAGTACTTC. Translation gives CASSMGEGGHQETQYF.

The chain is built from TRBV2 and TRBJ2-5, with 10 positions matching TRBD1. CDR3 length equals 15 residues. From germline, CDR1 is SNHLY and CDR2 FYNNEI. After removal of 3 bases from V and 2 bases from J, the junction contained 3 bases not matched to a gene. DNA for the CDR3: TGTGCCAGCAGTGACGCGGACAGGGGGCAAGAGACCCAGTACTTC. It yields the protein CASSDADRGQETQYF.

In its sample, this clone was seen a few times. This chain links TRBV18 with TRBJ2-7; possible D gene TRBD1, 6 bases. The CDR3 is 15 residues long. Trimming shortened V by 0 bases and J by 7 bases, and 16 bases separated the two germline ends. Germline V gene lookup returns CDR1 KGHSH and CDR2 LQKENI. CDR3 DNA sequence: TGTGCCAGCTCACCACCGGGGGCGACGATTACGGAGCAGTACTTC. This translates into CASSPPGATITEQYF.

The chain is built from TRBV2 and TRBJ2-7, with 7 bases identical to TRBD1. CDR3 length: 13 residues. V dropped 7 bases and J dropped 7; count of bases not matched to a gene: 10. In germline, CDR1 is SNHLY, CDR2 FYNNEI. CDR3 amino acids: CASTERQGQEQYF. The CDR3 DNA follows: TGTGCCAGCACCGAAAGACAGGGCCAAGAGCAGTACTTC. The whole variable domain, filled in from reference TRBV2 and TRBJ2-7, reads EPEVTQTPSHQVTQMGQEVILRCVPISNHLYFYWYRQILGQKVEFLVSFYNNEISEKSEIFDDQFSVERPDGSNFTLKIRSTKLEDSAMYFCASTERQGQEQYFGPGTRLTVT.

Only one count was recorded for this clone. The rearrangement joins TRBV7-8 to TRBJ2-3, with 15 bases lining up with TRBD2. CDR1 and CDR2 from the germline V gene are SGHVS and FQNEAQ. V was clipped by 5 bases and J by 6 bases; unmatched bases: 9. The length of the CDR3 is 17 residues. The CDR3 loop reads CASSPMGLAGGFDTQYF. DNA for the CDR3: TGTGCCAGCAGCCCAATGGGACTAGCGGGAGGTTTTGATACGCAGTATTTT.

V usage is TRBV20-1 and J usage is TRBJ2-4, with D tentatively TRBD1 (5 bases). The CDR3 covers 13 residues. The germline gives CDR1 DFQATT, CDR2 SNEGSKA (reference sequence). Trimming took 3 bases from V and 1 from J, leaving 7 bases between them. The CDR3 nucleotides read TGCAGTGCTAGTAAGGGGGCCAAAAACATTCAGTACTTC. This translates into CSASKGAKNIQYF.

V usage is TRBV29-1 and J usage is TRBJ1-1; D gene ambiguous. This CDR3 has 13 residues. V was clipped by 6 bases and J by 6 bases, with 17 bases between them. The germline V gene encodes CDR1 SQVTM and CDR2 ANQGSEA. DNA of the CDR3: TGCAGCGTAGCTGACAATGCACTGCCTGAAGCTTTCTTT. Its translation is CSVADNALPEAFF. Using reference TRBV29-1 and TRBJ1-1 for the parts outside the CDR3, the full variable domain is SAVISQKPSRDICQRGTSLTIQCQVDSQVTMMFWYRQQPGQSLTLIATANQGSEATYESGFVIDKFPISRPNLTFSTLTVSNMSPEDSSIYLCSVADNALPEAFFGQGTRLTVV.

The CDR3 region is CSARRSTNNHNEQFF. The DNA of the CDR3 is TGCAGCGCTCGGAGGTCCACTAACAATCACAATGAGCAGTTCTTC. The chain is built from TRBV29-1 and TRBJ2-1; D is possibly TRBD2 (5 bases). The ends were cut back, 7 bases at V and 5 bases at J, with 21 bases in the middle. The germline V gene encodes CDR1 SQVTM and CDR2 ANQGSEA. There are 15 residues in the CDR3.

CDR3 bases: TGCGCCAGCAGCCCGGAGTGGGGACAGGGGGCCTCGGGAGAAAAACTGTTTTTT. This encodes CASSPEWGQGASGEKLFF. The gene calls are TRBV5-1 and TRBJ1-4; 12 bases align to TRBD1. The CDR3 length is 18 residues. Losses at the gene ends were 4 bases for V and 8 bases for J; bases not matched to a gene: 15. The germline CDR1 and CDR2 sequences are SGHRS and YFSETQ.

This clone was seen just once. The J gene is TRBJ1-1, the V gene TRBV7-3; 10 bases line up with TRBD1. Per germline, CDR1 SGHTA and CDR2 FQGTGA. V dropped 6 bases and J dropped 9; count of bases not matched to a gene: 7. The CDR3 has 13 amino acids. The CDR3, as DNA: TGTGCCAGCAGTTCAGACAGGGGGCAAAAAGCTTTCTTT. Translation: CASSSDRGQKAFF. Full variable domain (rest looked up from reference TRBV7-3 and TRBJ1-1): GAGVSQTPSNKVTEKGKYVELRCDPISGHTALYWYRQSLGQGPEFLIYFQGTGAADDSGLPNDRFFAVRPEGSVSTLKIQRTERGDSAVYLCASSSDRGQKAFFGQGTRLTVV.

This chain joins TRBV14 and TRBJ2-7, with TRBD2 matching 10 bases. In germline, CDR1 is SGHDN, CDR2 FVKESK. J lost 4 bases, V lost 6 bases, and 6 bases had no gene match. The CDR3 spans 14 residues. In DNA form, the CDR3 reads TGTGCCAGCAGGGCTAGCGGGAGCGCTTACGAGCAGTACTTC. Its translation: CASRASGSAYEQYF.

This clone has just one count. The chain joins TRBV18 to TRBJ2-7, with TRBD2 matching over 16 bases. Trimming at V came to 3 bases and at J to 7 bases, leaving 6 bases not matched to a gene. Germline assignment: CDR1 KGHSH and CDR2 LQKENI. The CDR3 spans 16 residues. CDR3 loop: CASSPGLAGGRGEQYF. In nucleotides, the CDR3 is TGTGCCAGCTCACCGGGACTAGCGGGAGGGAGGGGAGAGCAGTACTTC.

There are a few counts of this clone. The rearrangement joins TRBV2 to TRBJ2-5, with 16 bases lining up with TRBD2. The CDR3 runs 17 residues. From germline, CDR1 is SNHLY and CDR2 FYNNEI. With 8 bases clipped from V and 3 bases from J, the junction kept 9 bases outside the gene matches. CDR3: CASVGTSGRASEETQYF. CDR3 sequence (DNA): TGTGCCAGCGTAGGGACTAGCGGGAGGGCCTCGGAAGAGACCCAGTACTTC.

V gene TRBV28 combines with J gene TRBJ2-3; 14 nucleotides align to TRBD2. The length of the CDR3 is 18 residues. Per the germline V gene, CDR1 is MDHEN and CDR2 is SYDVKM. Trimming took 5 bases from V and 1 from J; bases not matched to a gene: 8. CDR3 coding DNA: TGTGCCAGCAGTAACACCGGGACTAGCGGGAGAGGCACAGATACGCAGTATTTT. Protein sequence: CASSNTGTSGRGTDTQYF.

V gene TRBV15 combines with J gene TRBJ1-4; TRBD1 matches 8 bases. J gave up 7 bases and V 1 base, and 2 bases lay outside the gene matches. The CDR3 is 14 residues long. Germline V gives CDR1 LNHNV, CDR2 YYDKDF (reference sequence). The CDR3 region has the DNA TGTGCCACCAGCAGAGCAGGGGGCGTTGAAAAACTGTTTTTT. Its protein product is CATSRAGGVEKLFF.

This sequence joins TRBV19 and TRBJ1-1, with TRBD1 matching over 9 bases. This CDR3 region has 14 residues. Germline V CDR1 and CDR2: LNHDA, SQIVND (reference sequence). The V segment lost 5 bases and the J segment 4 bases; nucleotides outside the gene matches: 5. The DNA of the CDR3 is TGTGCCAGTAGTTTTGGACAGGGGTTCACTGAAGCTTTCTTT. The encoded protein is CASSFGQGFTEAFF.

The table lists this clone with a few counts. The chain recombines TRBV11-2 with TRBJ2-1; the D is unclear. Per germline, CDR1 SGHAT and CDR2 FQNNGV. V was clipped by 6 bases and J by 6 bases, with 9 bases between them. This CDR3 spans 12 amino acids. The CDR3 is CASSRVGNEQFF. The DNA of the CDR3 is TGTGCCAGCAGTCGTGTCGGCAATGAGCAGTTCTTC.

With regard to this clone: No DNA is shown, since the ends of the CDR3 on it are uncertain; the CDR3 is the one TCRdb lists. The genes are TRBV5-4 and TRBJ2-2; the DNA was not used to check the table's D call, TRBD2. The CDR3 is 16 residues long, counting both termini. Germline CDR1 reads SGHNT; CDR2 reads YYREEE (reference sequence). CDR3 loop: CASSFGSGANTGELFF.